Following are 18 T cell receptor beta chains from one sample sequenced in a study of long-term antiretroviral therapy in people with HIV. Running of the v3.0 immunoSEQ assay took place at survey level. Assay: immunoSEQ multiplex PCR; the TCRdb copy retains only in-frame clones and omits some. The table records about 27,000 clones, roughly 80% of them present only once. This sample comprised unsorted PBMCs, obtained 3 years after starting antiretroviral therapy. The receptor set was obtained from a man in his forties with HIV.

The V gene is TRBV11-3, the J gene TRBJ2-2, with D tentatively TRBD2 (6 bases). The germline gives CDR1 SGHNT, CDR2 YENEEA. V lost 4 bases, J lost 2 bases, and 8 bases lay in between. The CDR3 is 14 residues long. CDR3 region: CASSSGGNTGELFF. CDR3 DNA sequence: TGTGCCAGCAGCTCCGGGGGAAACACCGGGGAGCTGTTTTTT.

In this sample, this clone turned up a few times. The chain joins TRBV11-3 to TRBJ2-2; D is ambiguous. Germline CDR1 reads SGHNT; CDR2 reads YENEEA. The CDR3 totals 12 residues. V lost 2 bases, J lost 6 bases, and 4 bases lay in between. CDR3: CASSLSPGELFF. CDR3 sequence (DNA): TGTGCCAGCAGCTTATCCCCCGGGGAGCTGTTTTTT. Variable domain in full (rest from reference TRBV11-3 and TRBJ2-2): EAGVVQSPRYKIIEKKQPVAFWCNPISGHNTLYWYLQNLGQGPELLIRYENEEAVDDSQLPKDRFSAERLKGVDSTLKIQPAELGDSAVYLCASSLSPGELFFGEGSRLTVL.

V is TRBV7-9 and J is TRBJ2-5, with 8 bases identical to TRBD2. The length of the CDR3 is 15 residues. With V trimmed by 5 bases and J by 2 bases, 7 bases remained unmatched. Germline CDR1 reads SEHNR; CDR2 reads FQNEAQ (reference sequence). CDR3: CASSQAGAVQETQYF. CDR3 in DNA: TGTGCCAGCAGCCAAGCGGGGGCCGTTCAAGAGACCCAGTACTTC. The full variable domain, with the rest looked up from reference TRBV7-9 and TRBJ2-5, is DTGVSQNPRHKITKRGQNVTFRCDPISEHNRLYWYRQTLGQGPEFLTYFQNEAQLEKSRLLSDRFSAERPKGSFSTLEIQRTEQGDSAMYLCASSQAGAVQETQYFGPGTRLLVL.

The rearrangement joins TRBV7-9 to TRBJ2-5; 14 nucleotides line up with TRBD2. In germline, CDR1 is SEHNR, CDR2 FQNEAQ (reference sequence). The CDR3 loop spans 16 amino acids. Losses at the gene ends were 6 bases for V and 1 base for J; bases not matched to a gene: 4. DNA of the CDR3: TGTGCCAGCAGTCGGACTAGCGGGGGGACCCAAGAGACCCAGTACTTC. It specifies CASSRTSGGTQETQYF.

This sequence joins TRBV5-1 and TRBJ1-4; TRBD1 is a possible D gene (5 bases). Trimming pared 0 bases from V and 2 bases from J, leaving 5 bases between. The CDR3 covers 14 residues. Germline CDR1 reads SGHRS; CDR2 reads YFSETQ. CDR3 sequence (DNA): TGCGCCAGCAGCTTGGCAGGGACTAATGAAAAACTGTTTTTT. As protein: CASSLAGTNEKLFF.

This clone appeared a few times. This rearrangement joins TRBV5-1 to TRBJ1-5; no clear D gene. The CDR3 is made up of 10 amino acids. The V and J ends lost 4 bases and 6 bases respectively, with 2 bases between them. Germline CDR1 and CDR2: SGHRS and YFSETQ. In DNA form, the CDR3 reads TGCGCCAGCAGCCCTCAGCCCCAGCATTTT. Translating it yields CASSPQPQHF.

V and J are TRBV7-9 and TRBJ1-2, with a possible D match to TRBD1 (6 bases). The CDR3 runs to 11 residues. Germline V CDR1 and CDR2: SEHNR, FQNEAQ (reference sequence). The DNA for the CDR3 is TGTGTCGCTAAGGCAGGGGATGGCTACACCTTC. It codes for CVAKAGDGYTF.

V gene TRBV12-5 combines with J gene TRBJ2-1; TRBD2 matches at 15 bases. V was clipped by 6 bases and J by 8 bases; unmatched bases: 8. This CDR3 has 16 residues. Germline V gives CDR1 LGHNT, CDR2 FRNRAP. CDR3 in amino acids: CASGPGTSGRLDEQFF. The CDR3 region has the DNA TGTGCTAGTGGACCAGGGACTAGCGGGAGGTTGGATGAGCAGTTCTTC.

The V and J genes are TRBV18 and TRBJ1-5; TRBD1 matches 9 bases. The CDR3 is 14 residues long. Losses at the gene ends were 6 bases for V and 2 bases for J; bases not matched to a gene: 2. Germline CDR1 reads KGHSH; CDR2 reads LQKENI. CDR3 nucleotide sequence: TGTGCCAGCTCCTGGGACAGGGGCAATCAGCCCCAGCATTTT. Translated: CASSWDRGNQPQHF.

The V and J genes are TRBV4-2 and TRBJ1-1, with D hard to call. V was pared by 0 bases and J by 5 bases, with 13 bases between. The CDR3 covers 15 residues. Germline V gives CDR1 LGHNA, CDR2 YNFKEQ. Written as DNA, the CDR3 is TGTGCCAGCAGCCAAGATGAGTCCCGAGGTACTGAAGCTTTCTTT. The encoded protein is CASSQDESRGTEAFF.

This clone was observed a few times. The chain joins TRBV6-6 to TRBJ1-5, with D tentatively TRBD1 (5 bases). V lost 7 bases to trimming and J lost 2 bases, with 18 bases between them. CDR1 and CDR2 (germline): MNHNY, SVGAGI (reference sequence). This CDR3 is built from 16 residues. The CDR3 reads CASIQRDLLGNQPQHF. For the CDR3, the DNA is TGTGCCAGCATCCAACGGGACTTACTTGGCAATCAGCCCCAGCATTTT.

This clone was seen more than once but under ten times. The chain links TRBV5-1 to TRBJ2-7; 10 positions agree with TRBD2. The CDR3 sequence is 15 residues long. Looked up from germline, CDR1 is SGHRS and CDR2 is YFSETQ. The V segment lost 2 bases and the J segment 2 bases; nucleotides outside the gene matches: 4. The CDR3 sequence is CASSLWTSGTYEQYF. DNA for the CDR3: TGCGCCAGCAGCTTATGGACTAGCGGAACCTACGAGCAGTACTTC.

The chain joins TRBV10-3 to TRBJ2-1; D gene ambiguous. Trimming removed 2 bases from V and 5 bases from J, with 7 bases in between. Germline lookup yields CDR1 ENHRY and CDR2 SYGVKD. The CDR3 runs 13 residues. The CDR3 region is CAISEGRDNEQFF. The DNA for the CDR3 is TGTGCCATCAGTGAGGGCAGAGACAATGAGCAGTTCTTC.

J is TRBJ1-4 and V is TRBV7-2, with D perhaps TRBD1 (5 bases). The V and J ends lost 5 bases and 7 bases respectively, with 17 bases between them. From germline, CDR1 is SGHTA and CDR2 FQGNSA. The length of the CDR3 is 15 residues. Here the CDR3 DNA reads TGTGCCAGCAGCCGACGGGCAGGGAACACTGAAAAACTGTTTTTT. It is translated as CASSRRAGNTEKLFF.

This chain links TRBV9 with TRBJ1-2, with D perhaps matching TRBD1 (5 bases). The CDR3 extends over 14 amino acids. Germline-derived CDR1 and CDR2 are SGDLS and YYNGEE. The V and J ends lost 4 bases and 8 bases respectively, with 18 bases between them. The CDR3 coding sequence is TGTGCCAGCAGCCCGGACGGGGGGAATAGAGGCTACACCTTC. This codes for CASSPDGGNRGYTF.

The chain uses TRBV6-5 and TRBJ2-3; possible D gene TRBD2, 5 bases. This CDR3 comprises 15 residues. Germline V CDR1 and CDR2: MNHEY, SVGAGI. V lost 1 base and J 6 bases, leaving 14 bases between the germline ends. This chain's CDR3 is CASSYLAGMIDTQYF. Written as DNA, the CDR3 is TGTGCCAGCAGTTACTTAGCCGGGATGATCGATACGCAGTATTTT.

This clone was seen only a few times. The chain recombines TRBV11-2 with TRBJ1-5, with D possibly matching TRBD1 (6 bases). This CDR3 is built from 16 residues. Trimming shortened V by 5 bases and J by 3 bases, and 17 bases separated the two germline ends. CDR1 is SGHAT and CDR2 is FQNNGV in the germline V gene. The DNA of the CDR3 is TGTGCCAGCAGCCCCCAGGGATGGGGGCACAATCAGCCCCAGCATTTT. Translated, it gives CASSPQGWGHNQPQHF.

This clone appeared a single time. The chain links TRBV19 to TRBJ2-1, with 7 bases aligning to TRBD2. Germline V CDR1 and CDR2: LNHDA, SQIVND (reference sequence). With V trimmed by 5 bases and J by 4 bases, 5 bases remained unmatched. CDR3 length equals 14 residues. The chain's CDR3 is CASSPSGSYNEQFF. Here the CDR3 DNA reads TGTGCCAGTAGTCCTAGCGGCTCTTACAATGAGCAGTTCTTC.